A selection of T cell receptor beta chains follows, all from one sample in a study of metastatic and nonmetastatic thyroid tumors. Through MiXCR, TCRdb re-clonotyped the PCR reads. In the table there are roughly 93,000 clones, over 9.5% of which are singletons. Specimen: blood. These receptors were collected from a female donor with papillary thyroid cancer or a benign thyroid nodule (not recorded which). Some clones in this sample may be carry-over from other donors' samples. The CDR3 runs from the conserved cysteine through the conserved F or W. D genes are given only for firm matches.

V gene,J gene,D gene,CDR3 protein
TRBV27,TRBJ2-1,TRBD2,CASKIAGPYNEQFF
TRBV9,.,.,CASSADRGRVTDTQHF
TRBV7-9,TRBJ2-7,.,CASSLGGGFAYEQYF
TRBV20-1,TRBJ2-7,TRBD2,CSAIMASGSHEQYF
TRBV14,TRBJ2-3,.,CASSLWDSSSFADTQYF
TRBV12-3/TRBV12-4,TRBJ2-5,.,CASSFTGVQTQYF
TRBV10-3,TRBJ2-7,.,CAISGWEDGEQYF
TRBV6-1,TRBJ2-2,.,CASRKFSGGNTGELFF
TRBV6-1,TRBJ1-3,TRBD1,CASGLRDSSGNTIYF
TRBV15,TRBJ1-6,.,CATGAGTSPLHF
TRBV12-3/TRBV12-4,TRBJ1-5,.,CASTKEGSNQPQHF
TRBV6-2/TRBV6-3,TRBJ2-3,.,CASRTGGTQYF
TRBV13,TRBJ1-1,TRBD1,CASSPYIQGATEAFF
TRBV12-3/TRBV12-4,TRBJ1-5,.,CASSWGGGGQPQHF
TRBV12-3/TRBV12-4,TRBJ1-5,.,CASSLGVLQPQHF
TRBV5-1,TRBJ2-5,TRBD1,CASSPLGQEETQYF
TRBV18,TRBJ2-7,TRBD2,CASSPLAGDYEQYF
TRBV5-4,TRBJ1-6,.,CASSGRLGATTPLHF
TRBV20-1,TRBJ2-7,.,CSARGQAYEQYF
TRBV5-1,TRBJ1-2,TRBD1,CASSETGYRYGYTF
TRBV9,TRBJ2-2,TRBD2,CASSPYSGSEAGELFF
TRBV19,TRBJ1-1,TRBD1,CASSPSRTGATTEAFF
TRBV18,TRBJ1-6,TRBD1,CASSLGTGDSPLHF
TRBV15,TRBJ2-3,.,CATSRDRRETDTQYF
TRBV30,TRBJ2-3,TRBD1,CAWSTGGPVDTQYF